One sample yielded the 7 T cell receptor beta chains listed below, sequenced in a study of T cell responses to AZD1222 COVID-19 vaccine (dated by TCRdb to the early 2020s). The method was the immunoSEQ multiplex PCR assay. The table comes from immuneACCESS by way of TCRdb, which keeps in-frame sequences with V and J called. Part of the clones is missing from these tables; in studies checked, under half for an unresolved V gene and the rest for unknown reasons. In this sample the table shows some 150,000 clones, about nine tenths of which occur a single time. Clones ranked in the top ten supply about 5.5% of the sample. What this sample's time point label stands for: baseline before first vaccination. The specimen was peripheral blood, collected on day 0 of AZD1222 vaccination. These receptor sequences come from an adult in good health.

The gene calls are TRBV6-5 and TRBJ1-4; D is unresolved. The germline V gene encodes CDR1 MNHEY and CDR2 SVGAGI. The CDR3 covers 15 residues. The ends were cut back, 6 bases at V and 6 bases at J, with 17 bases in the middle. The CDR3 protein is CASSPPGRNDEKLFF. The CDR3 nucleotides read TGTGCCAGCAGCCCCCCGGGGAGGAACGATGAAAAACTGTTTTTT.

The V and J genes are TRBV24-1 and TRBJ1-4; D call uncertain. Germline-derived CDR1 and CDR2 are KGHDR and SFDVKD. V lost 1 base, J lost 7 bases, and 3 bases lay in between. The CDR3 is 12 residues long. CDR3 nucleotide sequence: TGTGCCACCAGTGATTTTGCTGAAAAACTGTTTTTT. Amino acid sequence: CATSDFAEKLFF.

V usage is TRBV19 and J usage is TRBJ1-3; 7 bases are a match to TRBD1. Per the germline V gene, CDR1 is LNHDA and CDR2 is SQIVND (reference sequence). With V trimmed by 7 bases and J by 4 bases, 7 bases remained unmatched. The CDR3 sequence is 14 residues long. CDR3 region: CASTLGQLGNTIYF. The CDR3 bases are TGTGCCAGTACCCTGGGACAGCTCGGAAACACCATATATTTT. The variable domain in full, completed from reference TRBV19 and TRBJ1-3, reads DGGITQSPKYLFRKEGQNVTLSCEQNLNHDAMYWYRQDPGQGLRLIYYSQIVNDFQKGDIAEGYSVSREKKESFPLTVTSAQKNPTAFYLCASTLGQLGNTIYFGEGSWLTVV.

The chain links TRBV7-2 to TRBJ2-5, with 10 bases aligning to TRBD1. This CDR3 contains 16 residues. The J segment lost 1 base and the V segment lost 1 base, leaving 3 bases of the junction unmatched. Looked up from germline, CDR1 is SGHTA and CDR2 is FQGNSA. CDR3: CASSLGRTGGQETQYF. CDR3 bases: TGTGCCAGCAGCTTAGGGAGGACAGGGGGCCAAGAGACCCAGTACTTC.

The gene calls are TRBV11-3 and TRBJ2-1; D possibly corresponds to TRBD2 (7 bases). CDR3 length: 14 residues. Trimming removed 5 bases at V and 10 bases at J, with 18 bases between. The germline V gene encodes CDR1 SGHNT and CDR2 YENEEA. The CDR3, as DNA: TGTGCCAGCAGCCCCCTTGGCGGGGGCAGAGAGCAGTTCTTC. This encodes CASSPLGGGREQFF.

The chain uses TRBV4-1 and TRBJ2-1, with D tentatively TRBD1 (6 bases). The CDR3 is made up of 14 amino acids. Germline loops: CDR1 MGHRA, CDR2 YSYEKL. Trimming shortened V by 6 bases and J by 3 bases, and 12 bases separated the two germline ends. The CDR3 reads CASRRDNSYNEQFF. CDR3 coding DNA: TGCGCCAGCAGACGGGACAACAGCTACAATGAGCAGTTCTTC.

CDR3 sequence: CSVELTSGTKYGYTF. For the CDR3, the DNA is TGCAGCGTTGAACTTACCTCCGGGACCAAGTATGGCTACACCTTC. V is TRBV29-1 and J is TRBJ1-2; TRBD1 might be the D (5 bases). Per the germline V gene, CDR1 is SQVTM and CDR2 is ANQGSEA. CDR3 size: 15 residues. Trimming removed 2 bases at V and 5 bases at J, with 18 bases between.